The 17 T cell receptor beta chains reported below all come from one sample, sequenced in a study of PD-L1 blockade in urothelial cancer. This table comes from immunoSEQ multiplex PCR, and its TCRdb copy is limited to in-frame clones, with some not included. Of 75,000 to 90,000 clones detected, 82% appear once; the ten largest clones hold over 7.5%. The specimen was PBMCs, collected around atezolizumab (anti-PD-L1) treatment. These receptors came from a man between 65 and 79 years old with urothelial cancer.

The chain joins TRBV7-3 to TRBJ1-6, with D possibly matching TRBD1 (5 bases). The CDR3 is made up of 13 amino acids. The V gene's germline CDR1 is SGHTA and CDR2 FQGTGA. The V end was cut by 6 bases, the J end by 8 bases, with 11 bases between. The CDR3: CASSQGFDSPLHF. The CDR3 DNA follows: TGTGCCAGCAGTCAGGGTTTCGATTCACCCCTCCACTTT.

The chain has TRBV5-6 and TRBJ2-2; TRBD2 might be the D (5 bases). The CDR3 has 15 amino acids. Trimming removed 4 bases at V and 0 bases at J, with 10 bases between. Germline-derived CDR1 and CDR2 are SGHDT and YYEEEE. The CDR3, as DNA: TGTGCCAGCAGCCCGGACTTTACGAACACCGGGGAGCTGTTTTTT. It is translated as CASSPDFTNTGELFF.

This sequence joins TRBV6-6 and TRBJ2-7; TRBD2 is a possible D gene (6 bases). Trimming shortened V by 6 bases and J by 1 base, and 16 bases separated the two germline ends. The CDR3 contains 15 residues. Germline V lookup: CDR1 MNHNY, CDR2 SVGAGI (reference sequence). The CDR3 bases are TGTGCCAGCAGACGGGACTCGGTAGGGTCCTACGAGCAGTACTTC. Its translation: CASRRDSVGSYEQYF.

The chain uses TRBV29-1 and TRBJ2-1; D is unresolved. The CDR3 sequence is 12 residues long. Trimming shortened V by 3 bases and J by 4 bases, and 7 bases separated the two germline ends. Germline CDR1 and CDR2: SQVTM and ANQGSEA. The CDR3 loop is CSVDSGYNEQFF. As DNA, the CDR3 is TGCAGCGTTGATTCCGGGTACAATGAGCAGTTCTTC.

This sequence joins TRBV5-1 and TRBJ2-2; 10 bases map to TRBD1. The J segment lost 3 bases and the V segment lost 6 bases, leaving 5 bases of the junction unmatched. Germline CDR1 reads SGHRS; CDR2 reads YFSETQ. The CDR3 sequence is 15 residues long. The CDR3 sequence: CASKTGGRDTGELFF. CDR3 nucleotide sequence: TGCGCCAGCAAGACAGGGGGCAGGGACACCGGGGAGCTGTTTTTT.

The J gene is TRBJ2-3, the V gene TRBV30; D remains unclear. Germline V gives CDR1 GTSNPN, CDR2 SVGIG (reference sequence). V lost 2 bases and J lost 0, with 9 bases in between. The CDR3 extends over 14 amino acids. In nucleotides, the CDR3 is TGTGCCTGGAGTCTTGGCGGAAGCACAGATACGCAGTATTTT. Translated: CAWSLGGSTDTQYF.

The chain carries TRBV9 and TRBJ2-3; 7 positions agree with TRBD2. Germline V gene lookup returns CDR1 SGDLS and CDR2 YYNGEE. V gave up 4 bases and J gave up 6 bases; unmatched junction bases: 5. The CDR3 is made up of 13 amino acids. The CDR3 nucleotides are TGTGCCAGCAGCCCCAGCGGGGTGGATACGCAGTATTTT. Residues: CASSPSGVDTQYF. The full variable domain, its missing parts supplied by reference TRBV9 and TRBJ2-3, is DSGVTQTPKHLITATGQRVTLRCSPRSGDLSVYWYQQSLDQGLQFLIQYYNGEERAKGNILERFSAQQFPDLHSELNLSSLELGDSALYFCASSPSGVDTQYFGPGTRLTVL.

The chain joins TRBV4-2 to TRBJ1-2; 12 positions match TRBD1. The CDR3 covers 15 residues. CDR1 LGHNA and CDR2 YNFKEQ come from the germline V gene. The V gene end was trimmed by 0 bases and the J gene end by 7 bases; junction bases not matched to a gene: 3. The CDR3 region is CASSQDRDRGRGYTF. CDR3 DNA sequence: TGTGCCAGCAGCCAAGATAGGGACAGGGGGCGTGGCTACACCTTC.

The chain uses TRBV6-6 and TRBJ2-2; maybe TRBD2 (7 bases). CDR3 length equals 15 residues. The germline V gene has CDR1 MNHNY and CDR2 SVGAGI (reference sequence). V was pared by 7 bases and J by 0 bases, with 12 bases between. CDR3 region: CASTLGGPNTGELFF. The CDR3 nucleotides are TGTGCCAGCACTCTCGGGGGGCCGAACACCGGGGAGCTGTTTTTT.

V usage is TRBV7-9 and J usage is TRBJ2-6, with TRBD1 as a possible D gene (6 bases). This CDR3 is 15 amino acids long. Trimming left V 5 bases short and J 4 bases short, with 12 bases between. Per the germline V gene, CDR1 is SEHNR and CDR2 is FQNEAQ (reference sequence). Here the CDR3 reads CASSLTGRGANVLTF. CDR3 coding DNA: TGTGCCAGCAGCCTCACAGGGCGAGGGGCCAACGTCCTGACTTTC.

The V call is TRBV5-1, the J call TRBJ2-7; 9 bases agree with TRBD1. The CDR3 sequence is 14 residues long. The V gene end was trimmed by 6 bases and the J gene end by 7 bases; junction bases not matched to a gene: 11. Per the germline V gene, CDR1 is SGHRS and CDR2 is YFSETQ. Here the CDR3 DNA reads TGCGCCAGCATCCCTAGTCCGGGACAGGGAGAGCAGTACTTC. It specifies CASIPSPGQGEQYF.

Comments on this clone: Other DNA sequences in the sample encode the same CDR3. This chain links TRBV6-6 with TRBJ1-2; the match to TRBD1 covers 7 bases. This CDR3 region has 13 residues. CDR1 and CDR2 from the germline V gene are MNHNY and SVGAGI (reference sequence). V gave up 5 bases and J gave up 5 bases; unmatched junction bases: 5. The CDR3 DNA reads TGTGCCAGCAGTCCAGGGGGACGGTATGGCTACACCTTC. This gives the protein CASSPGGRYGYTF.

The V call is TRBV10-3, the J call TRBJ2-3; 10 nucleotides align to TRBD2. J was trimmed by 1 base and V by 4 bases; bases with no gene match: 11. Germline CDR1 reads ENHRY; CDR2 reads SYGVKD. This CDR3 contains 18 residues. As DNA, the CDR3 is TGTGCCATCAGTGTGGGCCTAGCGGGAGAGGGGGGCACAGATACGCAGTATTTT. Translation gives CAISVGLAGEGGTDTQYF.

The chain combines TRBV10-3 with TRBJ2-5, with 7 bases aligning to TRBD2. V lost 3 bases and J lost 3; bases outside the gene matches: 4. This CDR3 is built from 14 residues. Germline values: CDR1 ENHRY, CDR2 SYGVKD. CDR3: CAISDLGGEETQYF. CDR3 coding DNA: TGTGCCATCAGTGACCTGGGGGGGGAAGAGACCCAGTACTTC.

This clone is a singleton in its sample. This rearrangement joins TRBV5-5 to TRBJ2-5, with D maybe TRBD2 (5 bases). The CDR3 contains 17 residues. The germline V and J ends were trimmed by 5 bases and 0 bases, with 20 bases remaining between them. Germline V CDR1 and CDR2: SGHKS, YYEKEE (reference sequence). CDR3 sequence: CASRSGLLNWYQETQYF. In nucleotides, the CDR3 is TGTGCCAGCAGAAGCGGACTGTTAAATTGGTACCAAGAGACCCAGTACTTC.

The gene calls are TRBV10-3 and TRBJ2-2; D is ambiguous. Trimming removed 0 bases at V and 0 bases at J, with 8 bases between. Germline CDR1 ENHRY, CDR2 SYGVKD. The CDR3 loop spans 16 amino acids. In DNA form, the CDR3 reads TGTGCCATCAGTGAGTCGAGCTCGACGAACACCGGGGAGCTGTTTTTT. It yields the protein CAISESSSTNTGELFF.

This sequence joins TRBV15 and TRBJ1-1; D is uncertain. Trimming took off 0 bases at V and 1 base at J, with 6 bases between the two ends. The CDR3 covers 14 residues. CDR1 LNHNV and CDR2 YYDKDF come from the germline V gene (reference sequence). The CDR3 spells CATSRDPQNTEAFF. CDR3 nucleotide sequence: TGTGCCACCAGCAGAGATCCCCAGAACACTGAAGCTTTCTTT.